Below, 16 T cell receptor beta chains from the same sample are listed, as sequenced in a study of vaccination effects on CD4 cells after COVID-19. Measured with immunoSEQ multiplex PCR; TCRdb has only the in-frame clones, and not every one. The table records roughly 27,000 clones, roughly two thirds of them present only once. These receptors are not linked to any known antigen. Antigen-specific CD4+ T cells were first expanded with viral peptide pools by the ViraFEST assay and only then sequenced. Culture proceeded for approximately 10 days, and CD4+ T cells were then isolated. The healthy vaccine recipients, who had no prior SARS-CoV-2 infection, showed negative nucleocapsid antibodies. Sequences were derived from CD4+ T cells from PBMCs cultured with SARS-CoV-2 spike peptides, sampled before COVID-19 vaccination. The origin of the receptors is a human donor who received a COVID-19 vaccine.

V and J are TRBV30 and TRBJ1-2; 8 bases are shared with TRBD1. After removal of 2 bases from V and 8 bases from J, the junction contained 7 bases not matched to a gene. The CDR3 is made up of 13 amino acids. CDR1 and CDR2 from the germline V gene are GTSNPN and SVGIG (reference sequence). The CDR3 nucleotides are TGTGCCTGGAGTCTCGGACAGGGACGCGGCTACACCTTC. As protein: CAWSLGQGRGYTF.

The chain links TRBV3-1 (or the pseudogene TRBV3-2) to TRBJ2-3; TRBD1 matches at 11 bases. The germline V gene has CDR1 LGHDT and CDR2 YNNKEL (reference sequence). V shed 4 bases, J shed 4 bases, and the junction held 7 bases outside the gene matches. The CDR3 sequence is 16 residues long. The CDR3 coding sequence is TGTGCCAGCAGCCTCCGGACAGGGGGCAAAGCAGATACGCAGTATTTT. Its protein product is CASSLRTGGKADTQYF.

The CDR3 DNA follows: TGTGCCAGCAGTGGGACAGGCCCCTATGGCTACACCTTC. It translates to CASSGTGPYGYTF. This sequence joins TRBV3-1 (or the pseudogene TRBV3-2) and TRBJ1-2; 8 bases map to TRBD1. V lost 6 bases to trimming and J lost 4 bases; unmatched junction nucleotides: 4. The germline V gene encodes CDR1 LGHDT and CDR2 YNNKEL (reference sequence). This CDR3 comprises 13 residues.

V and J are TRBV30 and TRBJ1-3; D is ambiguous. The V end was cut by 4 bases, the J end by 4 bases, with 11 bases between. From germline, CDR1 is GTSNPN and CDR2 SVGIG (reference sequence). CDR3 length: 13 residues. The CDR3 reads CAWTAGSGNTIYF. As DNA, the CDR3 is TGTGCCTGGACGGCAGGCTCGGGAAACACCATATATTTT.

The chain has TRBV19 and TRBJ2-3; the match to TRBD2 covers 9 bases. CDR3 length: 14 residues. V gave up 5 bases and J gave up 4 bases; unmatched junction bases: 4. The germline gives CDR1 LNHDA, CDR2 SQIVND (reference sequence). The CDR3 region is CASSWAGGADTQYF. The CDR3 DNA sequence: TGTGCCAGTAGTTGGGCGGGAGGGGCAGATACGCAGTATTTT.

This clone was found a few times. This chain connects TRBV7-9 to TRBJ1-2, with D possibly TRBD1 on 6 matching bases. Looked up from germline, CDR1 is SEHNR and CDR2 is FQNEAQ (reference sequence). CDR3 length equals 14 residues. In nucleotides, the CDR3 is TGTGCGATCCATTCCCGACAGGAGAGATATGGCTACACCTTC. Its protein is CAIHSRQERYGYTF.

The V and J genes are TRBV2 and TRBJ2-7; 8 nucleotides match TRBD1. V lost 7 bases, J lost 5 bases, and 13 bases stayed unmatched. CDR3 length: 15 amino acids. The V gene's germline CDR1 is SNHLY and CDR2 FYNNEI. The CDR3 sequence: CASKIRTGNENEQYF. CDR3 coding DNA: TGTGCCAGCAAAATTAGGACAGGGAACGAAAACGAGCAGTACTTC.

The chain couples TRBV19 to TRBJ2-7; 13 positions agree with TRBD2. Trimming removed 6 bases from V and 5 bases from J; junction bases left unmatched: 10. CDR1 is LNHDA, CDR2 SQIVND, per germline (reference sequence). CDR3 length: 16 residues. The CDR3 region is CASSKLAGGIRDEQYF. The CDR3 bases are TGTGCCAGTAGCAAACTAGCGGGGGGGATTCGGGACGAGCAGTACTTC.

The gene calls are TRBV10-1 and TRBJ1-1, with no clear D. The CDR3 has 12 amino acids. V was shortened by 5 bases and J by 2 bases, with 6 bases between the two germline ends. Germline V CDR1 and CDR2: WNHNN, SYGVQD (reference sequence). The CDR3 bases are TGCGCCAGCAGTCCGGCTAACACTGAAGCTTTCTTT. This sequence encodes CASSPANTEAFF.

The chain is built from TRBV19 and TRBJ2-2, with no clear D. The CDR3 spans 14 residues. CDR1 LNHDA and CDR2 SQIVND come from the germline V gene (reference sequence). Trimming cost V 5 bases and J 1 base, with 8 bases left between them. CDR3 in DNA: TGTGCCAGTAGTCCGAACAGGAACACCGGGGAGCTGTTTTTT. Translation gives CASSPNRNTGELFF.

This clone counts as medium-sized. The chain is built from TRBV6-2 or TRBV6-3 and TRBJ2-1, with a weak D call TRBD2 (6 bases). The germline V gene has CDR1 MNHEY and CDR2 SVGEGT. The V and J ends lost 2 bases and 7 bases respectively, with 18 bases between them. The CDR3 totals 16 residues. The CDR3 loop reads CASSYIPLLAWNEQFF. The CDR3 DNA reads TGTGCCAGCAGTTACATCCCCCTACTAGCTTGGAATGAGCAGTTCTTC.

The rearrangement links TRBV19 to TRBJ2-7; possible D gene TRBD2, 6 bases. This CDR3 contains 14 residues. Germline V gene sequence: CDR1 LNHDA, CDR2 SQIVND (reference sequence). V lost 6 bases and J 3 bases, leaving 15 bases between the germline ends. The CDR3 is CASSRRTGDYEQYF. The CDR3 nucleotides read TGTGCCAGTAGCCGGAGGACGGGGGACTACGAGCAGTACTTC. Complete variable domain (other parts from reference TRBV19 and TRBJ2-7): DGGITQSPKYLFRKEGQNVTLSCEQNLNHDAMYWYRQDPGQGLRLIYYSQIVNDFQKGDIAEGYSVSREKKESFPLTVTSAQKNPTAFYLCASSRRTGDYEQYFGPGTRLTVT.

This chain connects TRBV6-5 to TRBJ1-1; D remains ambiguous. The CDR3 has 14 residues. Per germline, CDR1 MNHEY and CDR2 SVGAGI. The V gene lost 5 bases and the J gene lost 1 base, with 11 bases spanning the gap. The chain's CDR3 is CASSPSWGNTEAFF. The CDR3 nucleotides read TGTGCCAGCAGTCCGAGCTGGGGGAACACTGAAGCTTTCTTT.

This chain uses TRBV9 with TRBJ2-7; TRBD2 matches at 11 bases. The V and J ends lost 4 bases and 0 bases, in that order; junction bases with no gene match: 6. This CDR3 is 16 amino acids long. The V gene's germline CDR1 is SGDLS and CDR2 YYNGEE. CDR3 sequence reads: CASSSQTSGVSYEQYF. CDR3 DNA: TGTGCCAGCAGCTCCCAGACTAGCGGGGTCTCCTACGAGCAGTACTTC.

This clone was seen once. The chain recombines TRBV5-1 with TRBJ2-3; the match to TRBD1 covers 7 bases. Germline loops: CDR1 SGHRS, CDR2 YFSETQ. With 6 bases clipped from V and 6 bases from J, the junction kept 10 bases outside the gene matches. The CDR3 has 14 residues. The CDR3 coding sequence is TGCGCCAGCAATCAGAGGACAGGAATGGATACGCAGTATTTT. This codes for CASNQRTGMDTQYF.

The rearrangement joins TRBV9 to TRBJ1-6, with D unclear. Germline CDR1 is SGDLS and CDR2 is YYNGEE. V lost 3 bases to trimming and J lost 0 bases, with 10 bases between them. The CDR3 contains 16 residues. CDR3: CASSAHLSSYNSPLHF. For the CDR3, the DNA is TGTGCCAGCAGCGCCCACCTCAGCTCCTATAATTCACCCCTCCACTTT.